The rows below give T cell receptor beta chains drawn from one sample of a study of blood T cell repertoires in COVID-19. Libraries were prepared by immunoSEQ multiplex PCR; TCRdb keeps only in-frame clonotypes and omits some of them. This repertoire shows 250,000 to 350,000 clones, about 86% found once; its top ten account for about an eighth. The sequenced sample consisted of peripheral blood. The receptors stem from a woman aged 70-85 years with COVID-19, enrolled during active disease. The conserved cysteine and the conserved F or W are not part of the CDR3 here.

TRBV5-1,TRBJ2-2,ASSPRESGELF
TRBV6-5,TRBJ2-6,ASSYGTAGANVLT
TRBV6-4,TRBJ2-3,ASGSSGAPTDTQY
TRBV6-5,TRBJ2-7,ASSYSQVYEQY
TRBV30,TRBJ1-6,AWGDYRGNNSPLH
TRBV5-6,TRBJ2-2,ASSTTGTGELF
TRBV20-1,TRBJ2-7,SASGTSGGGDEQY
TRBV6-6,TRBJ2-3,ASTPRGRGTDTQY
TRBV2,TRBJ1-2,ASSDRGFYGYT
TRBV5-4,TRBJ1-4,ASSPRTGGTTNEKLF
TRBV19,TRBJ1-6,ASSSRTGIGVSNSPLH
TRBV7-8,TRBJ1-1,ASSLAAGGREAF
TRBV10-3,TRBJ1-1,AISEAQVSTEAF
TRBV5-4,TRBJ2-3,ASSPSGGTDTQY
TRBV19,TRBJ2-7,ASSPTGPTYEQY
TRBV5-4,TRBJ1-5,ASTLGQGISNQPQH
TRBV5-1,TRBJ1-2,ASSSGQGGYGYT
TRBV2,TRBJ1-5,ASSGSDQPQH
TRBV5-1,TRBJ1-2,ASSPEGGSAYGYT
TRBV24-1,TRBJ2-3,ATSDRDFTDTQY
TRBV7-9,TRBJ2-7,ASSGDRAAYYEQY
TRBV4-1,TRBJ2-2,ASAQGAGELF
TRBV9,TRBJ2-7,ASSVEQVGAEQY
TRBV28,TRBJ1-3,ASSLGGGNTIY
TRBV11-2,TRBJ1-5,ASSLGQGMRQPQH
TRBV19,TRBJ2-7,ASSIGTRNYEQY
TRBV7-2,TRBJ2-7,ASSRGTGGSYEQY
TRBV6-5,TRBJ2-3,ASSTGTPVDTQY
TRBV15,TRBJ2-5,ATSRVAGEETQY
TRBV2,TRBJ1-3,ASSLQGENTIY
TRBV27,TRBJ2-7,ASGPGTGIHEQY
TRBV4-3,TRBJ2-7,ASSQATGGFYEQY
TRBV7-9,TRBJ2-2,ASSLASGGNTGELF
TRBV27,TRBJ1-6,ASRGTGSWSPLH
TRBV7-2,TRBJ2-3,ASSLPRSGGATDTQY
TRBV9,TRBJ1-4,ASSATGTLDEKLF
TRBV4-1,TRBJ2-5,ASSQVGRGSQETQY
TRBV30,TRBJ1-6,AWSMGQNYNSPLH
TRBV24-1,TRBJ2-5,ATSDPPSVGQETQY
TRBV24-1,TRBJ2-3,ATRLSGGPQY
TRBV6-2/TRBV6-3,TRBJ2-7,ASSLNMYEQY
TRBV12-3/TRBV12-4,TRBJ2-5,ASRDLLQETQY
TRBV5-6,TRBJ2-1,ASSPSYNEQF
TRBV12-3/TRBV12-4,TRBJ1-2,ASSQTLNYGYT
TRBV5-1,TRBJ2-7,ASSLDATSGFYEQY
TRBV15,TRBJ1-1,ATGRQGGTEAF
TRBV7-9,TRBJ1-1,ASSFNGRGPEAF
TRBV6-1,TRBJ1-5,ASSGGARQGGNQPQH
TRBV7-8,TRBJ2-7,ASSLNEGGEQY
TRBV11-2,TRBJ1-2,ASSQGARGYT
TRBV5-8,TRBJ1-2,ASSLFQGVNYGYT
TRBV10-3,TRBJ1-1,AISEAGGADTEAF
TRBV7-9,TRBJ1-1,ASSLSGSTEAF
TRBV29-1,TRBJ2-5,SAETHKQGGAKTQY
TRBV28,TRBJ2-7,ASSLRAVGSYEQY
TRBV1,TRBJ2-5,TSSQDALAGPETQY